This T cell receptor beta chain appears in the sequencing data of a study of shared clonotypes between healthy human individuals. It was CD45RO-negative cells, positively selected for CCR7, that made up naive CD8 cells, with terminally differentiated effector memory CD45RA+ cells excluded. Measured with immunoSEQ multiplex PCR; TCRdb has only the in-frame clones, and not every one. The sample includes 550,000 to 650,000 clones, about 95% seen only once; the top ten take 0.11%. Study-level results: Generation probabilities of non-shared clonotypes were lower (relative to those shared by all four donors). Estimated clonotype richness was generally higher in naive than memory subsets. Represented diversity (both genetic and exposure-history) was limited by the small number of donors.

This clone was picked up a small number of times. Its antigen is not identified. The receptor was derived from a woman in her twenties or thirties in good health. The sequenced sample was naive CD8+ T cells sorted from blood.

The CDR3 reads CASSVGRGELFF. CDR3 nucleotides: TGTGCCAGCAGCGTAGGGCGGGGGGAGCTGTTTTTT. The rearrangement uses TRBV9 and TRBJ2-2; D not resolved. This CDR3 is built from 12 residues. CDR1 is SGDLS, CDR2 YYNGEE, per germline. Between the trimmed V and J ends, which lost 0 bases and 8 bases, there was a span of 5 bases.